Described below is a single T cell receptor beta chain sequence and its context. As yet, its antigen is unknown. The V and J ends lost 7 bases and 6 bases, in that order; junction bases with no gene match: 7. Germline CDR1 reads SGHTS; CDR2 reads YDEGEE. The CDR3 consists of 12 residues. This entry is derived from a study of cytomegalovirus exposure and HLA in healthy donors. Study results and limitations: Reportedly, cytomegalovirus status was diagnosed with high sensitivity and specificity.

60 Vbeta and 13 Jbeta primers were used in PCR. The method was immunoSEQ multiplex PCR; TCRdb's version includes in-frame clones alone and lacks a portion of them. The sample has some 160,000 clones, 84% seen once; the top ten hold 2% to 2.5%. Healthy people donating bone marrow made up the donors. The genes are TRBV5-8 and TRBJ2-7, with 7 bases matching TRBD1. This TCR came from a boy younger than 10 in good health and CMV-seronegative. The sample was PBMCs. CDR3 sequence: CASRRTGLEQYF. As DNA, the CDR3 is TGTGCCAGCCGTAGGACAGGTCTCGAGCAGTACTTC.